This T cell receptor (beta chain) emerged from a study of blood T cell repertoires in COVID-19. Using immunoSEQ multiplex PCR, the repertoire was profiled, and TCRdb retains in-frame clones only, with some absent. The sample has 140,000 or so clones, roughly four fifths seen once. Living in 24 US areas, the participants were between roughly 18 and 90 years of age. Categorization into cohorts depended on clinical history that participants reported. Up to 2 weeks before entering the study, exposed participants had met a COVID-19 case. The CDR3 has 14 residues. The V gene's germline CDR1 is SNHLY and CDR2 FYNNEI. The V gene end was trimmed by 6 bases and the J gene end by 2 bases; junction bases not matched to a gene: 4.

The specimen was PBMCs or T cells enriched from blood (not recorded which). The sequence derives from a woman under 30 who had been exposed to COVID-19. This chain connects TRBV2 to TRBJ2-7, with 10 bases lining up with TRBD1. CDR3 sequence: CASRPGTGAYEQYF. Written as DNA, the CDR3 is TGTGCCAGCAGACCCGGGACAGGGGCCTACGAGCAGTACTTC.